The present T cell receptor (beta chain) was sequenced within a study of T cell changes during pregnancy in multiple sclerosis. Clones were sequenced by immunoSEQ multiplex PCR, and TCRdb holds only the in-frame ones, with some missing. The data contain tens of thousands of clones, roughly nine tenths of them singletons. V trimming: 3 bases; J trimming: 0 bases; junction bases outside the gene matches: 8. This CDR3 is 16 amino acids long. From germline, CDR1 is ENHRY and CDR2 SYGVKD. The V gene is TRBV10-3, the J gene TRBJ2-7; 7 bases fit TRBD1. Sequenced material: peripheral blood, taken in the third trimester of pregnancy. This TCR was recovered from a female donor in good health, enrolled as a control in a pregnancy study. The CDR3 bases are TGTGCCATCAGTGACGGAAGTACAGGGGCCTCCTACGAGCAGTACTTC. Translated: CAISDGSTGASYEQYF.